Presented here are 21 T cell receptor beta chains from one specimen sequenced in a study of shared T cell receptors in the human thymus. Assay: immunoSEQ multiplex PCR; the TCRdb copy retains only in-frame clones and omits some. This table has 500,000 to 850,000 clones, around 87% appearing once. These data also formed part of another study, on human thymus T cells.

The source material was thymocytes. These receptor sequences come from a boy under two years old with a congenital heart defect.

The V and J genes are TRBV27 and TRBJ1-5; D may be TRBD1 (6 bases). The V gene lost 5 bases and the J gene lost 5 bases, with 19 bases spanning the gap. This CDR3 is 16 amino acids long. Germline CDR1 reads MNHEY; CDR2 reads SMNVEV (reference sequence). The CDR3 here is CASSGNLRDTDQPQHF. CDR3 nucleotide sequence: TGTGCCAGCAGTGGTAACCTCCGGGACACAGATCAGCCCCAGCATTTT.

The chain is built from TRBV27 and TRBJ1-5; perhaps TRBD1 as D (6 bases). The CDR3 has 15 amino acids. Germline CDR1 is MNHEY and CDR2 is SMNVEV (reference sequence). The ends were cut back, 1 base at V and 5 bases at J, with 12 bases in the middle. CDR3 bases: TGTGCCAGCAGTTTATGGGGGCAGGGCGATCAGCCCCAGCATTTT. Protein: CASSLWGQGDQPQHF.

The V and J genes are TRBV27 and TRBJ2-1, with TRBD2 identical over 10 bases. V trimming: 5 bases; J trimming: 9 bases; junction bases outside the gene matches: 10. The germline V gene has CDR1 MNHEY and CDR2 SMNVEV (reference sequence). The CDR3 runs to 15 residues. CDR3 residues: CASSRTGLAAGEQFF. CDR3 nucleotides: TGTGCCAGCAGTCGAACCGGACTAGCGGCGGGTGAGCAGTTCTTC.

The gene calls are TRBV4-3 and TRBJ1-1, with D maybe TRBD1 (5 bases). V lost 2 bases and J 4 bases, leaving 20 bases between the germline ends. The germline CDR1 and CDR2 sequences are LGHNA and YSLEER. There are 17 residues in the CDR3. This CDR3 reads CASSQFPGKRVGTEAFF. In nucleotides, the CDR3 is TGCGCCAGCAGCCAATTTCCAGGGAAACGGGTTGGCACTGAAGCTTTCTTT.

This clone was observed once. V and J are TRBV4-1 and TRBJ2-2, with 14 nucleotides matching TRBD2. The CDR3 sequence is 18 residues long. The V segment lost 0 bases and the J segment 5 bases; nucleotides outside the gene matches: 5. From germline, CDR1 is MGHRA and CDR2 YSYEKL. The CDR3 is CASSQDSRLAGGTGELFF. Here the CDR3 DNA reads TGCGCCAGCAGCCAAGATTCCAGACTAGCGGGGGGGACCGGGGAGCTGTTTTTT.

This clone has just a few counts. This chain uses TRBV10-3 with TRBJ2-2; D is perhaps TRBD2 (5 bases). The CDR3 totals 13 residues. V lost 8 bases to trimming and J lost 3 bases, with 10 bases between them. CDR1 is ENHRY, CDR2 SYGVKD, per germline. The CDR3 bases are TGTGCCATCGGGAGCCAATACACCGGGGAGCTGTTTTTT. Translated: CAIGSQYTGELFF.

This rearrangement joins TRBV5-4 to TRBJ2-3; 8 bases are a match to TRBD2. The CDR3 runs 14 residues. The germline CDR1 and CDR2 sequences are SGHNT and YYREEE (reference sequence). V dropped 2 bases and J dropped 2; count of bases not matched to a gene: 1. CDR3 DNA: TGTGCCAGCAGCTTCGGACTAGCCACAGATACGCAGTATTTT. The encoded protein is CASSFGLATDTQYF.

The chain employs TRBV28 and TRBJ1-5; D is ambiguous. Trimming stripped 3 bases from V and 0 bases from J, with 9 bases between. Germline assignment: CDR1 MDHEN and CDR2 SYDVKM. The CDR3 runs to 15 residues. CDR3 protein: CASSFPPYSNQPQHF. In DNA, the CDR3 is TGTGCCAGCAGTTTTCCCCCTTATAGCAATCAGCCCCAGCATTTT. Combining the CDR3 with reference TRBV28 and TRBJ1-5 gives the whole variable domain DVKVTQSSRYLVKRTGEKVFLECVQDMDHENMFWYRQDPGLGLRLIYFSYDVKMKEKGDIPEGYSVSREKKERFSLILESASTNQTSMYLCASSFPPYSNQPQHFGDGTRLSIL.

This chain uses TRBV18 with TRBJ2-7, with D tentatively TRBD1 (5 bases). Trimming left V 3 bases short and J 0 bases short, with 9 bases between. CDR1 KGHSH and CDR2 LQKENI come from the germline V gene. CDR3 length: 14 residues. CDR3 sequence reads: CASSPMTDSYEQYF. DNA of the CDR3: TGTGCCAGCTCACCCATGACAGACTCCTACGAGCAGTACTTC.

The chain employs TRBV7-8 and TRBJ1-1, with D hard to call. This CDR3 spans 15 amino acids. The germline V and J ends were trimmed by 0 bases and 11 bases, with 19 bases remaining between them. Per the germline V gene, CDR1 is SGHVS and CDR2 is FQNEAQ. The DNA for the CDR3 is TGTGCCAGCAGCTTAGCGCCGGAGGAAGGGCCTGGTGCTTTCTTT. It codes for CASSLAPEEGPGAFF.

The V call is TRBV4-3, the J call TRBJ1-6; D might be TRBD1 (6 bases). The CDR3 loop spans 15 amino acids. Germline V gene data show CDR1 as LGHNA and CDR2 as YSLEER. Trimming left V 0 bases short and J 12 bases short, with 15 bases between. The CDR3 DNA reads as TGCGCCAGCAGCCAAGAGCCCCGGGGGGGCTTACCCCTCCACTTT. Its protein is CASSQEPRGGLPLHF.

This chain links TRBV18 with TRBJ2-3; 12 bases map to TRBD2. J was trimmed by 5 bases and V by 2 bases; bases with no gene match: 11. The CDR3 has 18 amino acids. Germline CDR1 reads KGHSH; CDR2 reads LQKENI. CDR3 in DNA: TGTGCCAGCTCACCATCCACGCCTAGCGGGAGGGCCAGAGATACGCAGTATTTT. This encodes CASSPSTPSGRARDTQYF.

This clone was picked up one time. The chain carries TRBV7-9 and TRBJ2-1; perhaps TRBD2 as D (6 bases). The CDR3 sequence is 16 residues long. CDR1 SEHNR and CDR2 FQNEAQ come from the germline V gene (reference sequence). Trimming left V 1 base short and J 0 bases short, with 10 bases between. The CDR3: CASSLVAGLSYNEQFF. The CDR3 DNA sequence: TGTGCCAGCAGCTTAGTCGCGGGACTCTCCTACAATGAGCAGTTCTTC.

The CDR3 coding sequence is TGTGCCACCAGCAGAGCTAACGGGACACGCGTAGGGGCCGGGGAGCTGTTTTTT. It yields the protein CATSRANGTRVGAGELFF. The J gene is TRBJ2-2, the V gene TRBV15, with D possibly matching TRBD1 (6 bases). The CDR3 has 18 amino acids. Germline V lookup: CDR1 LNHNV, CDR2 YYDKDF (reference sequence). V shed 1 base and J shed 6 bases, with 21 bases lying between them.

CDR3 sequence (DNA): TGTGCCAGCAGTTACGGACAGGGGGGCTACGAGCAGTACTTC. Its protein product is CASSYGQGGYEQYF. The rearrangement joins TRBV6-5 to TRBJ2-7; 10 positions agree with TRBD1. This CDR3 has 14 amino acids. The trim removed 2 bases at V and 3 bases at J, leaving 1 base unmatched. Per germline, CDR1 MNHEY and CDR2 SVGAGI.

This clone was seen only a few times. The J gene is TRBJ1-3, the V gene TRBV28; 8 bases match TRBD1. The CDR3 totals 14 residues. Looked up from germline, CDR1 is MDHEN and CDR2 is SYDVKM. V shed 5 bases, J shed 2 bases, and the junction held 2 bases outside the gene matches. The CDR3 spells CASSIQGAGNTIYF. The CDR3 DNA reads as TGTGCCAGCAGTATACAGGGGGCTGGAAACACCATATATTTT.

The chain recombines TRBV7-9 with TRBJ1-2; 9 positions match TRBD1. CDR3 size: 14 residues. Trimming took 5 bases from V and 8 from J; bases not matched to a gene: 9. Germline assignment: CDR1 SEHNR and CDR2 FQNEAQ (reference sequence). The chain's CDR3 is CASSLGQGNVGYTF. Written as DNA, the CDR3 is TGTGCCAGCAGCCTTGGACAGGGGAATGTAGGCTACACCTTC.

The V call is TRBV5-1, the J call TRBJ2-7; D uncertain. Per the germline V gene, CDR1 is SGHRS and CDR2 is YFSETQ. Trimming took 2 bases from V and 0 from J, leaving 9 bases between them. The CDR3 has 14 residues. The CDR3: CASSFRVPSYEQYF. The CDR3 nucleotides read TGCGCCAGCAGCTTTCGGGTCCCCTCCTACGAGCAGTACTTC.

The genes are TRBV5-5 and TRBJ1-1; D is unresolved. This CDR3 comprises 16 residues. Germline lookup yields CDR1 SGHKS and CDR2 YYEKEE (reference sequence). V shed 2 bases and J shed 5 bases, with 19 bases lying between them. Written as DNA, the CDR3 is TGTGCCAGCAGCTTAGGCGGGCCACCATTGGATACTGAAGCTTTCTTT. Encoded protein: CASSLGGPPLDTEAFF.

The chain is built from TRBV9 and TRBJ2-1, with a tentative D call TRBD2 (6 bases). The CDR3 is made up of 14 amino acids. Germline CDR1 and CDR2: SGDLS and YYNGEE. V gave up 4 bases and J gave up 7 bases, with 15 bases separating them. This chain's CDR3 is CASSSRDWMNEQFF. CDR3 nucleotide sequence: TGTGCCAGCAGCTCCCGGGACTGGATGAATGAGCAGTTCTTC. The whole variable domain, filled in from reference TRBV9 and TRBJ2-1, reads DSGVTQTPKHLITATGQRVTLRCSPRSGDLSVYWYQQSLDQGLQFLIQYYNGEERAKGNILERFSAQQFPDLHSELNLSSLELGDSALYFCASSSRDWMNEQFFGPGTRLTVL.

The rearrangement uses TRBV4-1 and TRBJ2-4; TRBD2 matches at 8 bases. In germline, CDR1 is MGHRA, CDR2 YSYEKL. V gave up 0 bases and J gave up 8 bases; unmatched junction bases: 6. The length of the CDR3 is 15 residues. The CDR3: CASSQDNGGVYIQYF. In nucleotides, the CDR3 is TGCGCCAGCAGCCAAGACAACGGGGGGGTATACATTCAGTACTTC.